These 30 T cell receptor beta chains originate from one sample sequenced in a study of OX40 agonist ivuxolimab in advanced cancers. TCRdb's table, derived via immunoSEQ multiplex PCR, lists solely in-frame clones and lacks some. The sample holds more than 65,000 clones; roughly 84% are singletons and the top ten take about 5.9%. The specimen comprised CD4+ or CD8+ T cells sorted from blood, sampled in a trial of the OX40 agonist ivuxolimab. The origin of the receptors is an adult with an advanced solid tumor such as melanoma, head and neck, liver or kidney cancer.

This clone was counted a single time. The V call is TRBV6-6, the J call TRBJ1-1; 10 nucleotides match TRBD1. CDR3 length: 15 residues. The ends lost 6 bases at V and 6 bases at J; junction bases unmatched: 10. The germline gives CDR1 MNHNY, CDR2 SVGAGI (reference sequence). In DNA, the CDR3 is TGTGCCAGCAGCTCACCGGGACAGGGGTATGCTGAAGCTTTCTTT. Its translation is CASSSPGQGYAEAFF.

This sequence joins TRBV11-2 and TRBJ2-5; tentative D call: TRBD1 (5 bases). Trimming removed 2 bases from V and 2 bases from J, with 12 bases in between. This CDR3 contains 15 residues. Germline V gene lookup returns CDR1 SGHAT and CDR2 FQNNGV. DNA for the CDR3: TGTGCCAGCAGCTTATGGGGCCGACAACAAGAGACCCAGTACTTC. As protein: CASSLWGRQQETQYF.

The chain uses TRBV7-9 and TRBJ1-2, with 7 bases that match TRBD1. With 2 bases clipped from V and 5 bases from J, the junction kept 2 bases outside the gene matches. The CDR3 is 13 residues long. Germline values: CDR1 SEHNR, CDR2 FQNEAQ (reference sequence). CDR3 bases: TGTGCCAGCAGCTTAACGGGACAGTATGGCTACACCTTC. It translates to CASSLTGQYGYTF.

The genes are TRBV5-5 and TRBJ1-2; D unclear. Germline V gene sequence: CDR1 SGHKS, CDR2 YYEKEE (reference sequence). Trimming pared 2 bases from V and 6 bases from J, leaving 14 bases between. CDR3 size: 14 residues. The CDR3 nucleotides read TGTGCCAGCAGCTTCCGGACGGCCGGGGATGGCTACACCTTC. Its translation: CASSFRTAGDGYTF. The full variable domain, completed using reference TRBV5-5 and TRBJ1-2, is DAGVTQSPTHLIKTRGQQVTLRCSPISGHKSVSWYQQVLGQGPQFIFQYYEKEERGRGNFPDRFSARQFPNYSSELNVNALLLGDSALYLCASSFRTAGDGYTFGSGTRLTVV.

The chain combines TRBV7-2 with TRBJ1-1, with D unresolved. CDR1 and CDR2 (germline): SGHTA, FQGNSA. The length of the CDR3 is 14 residues. Deletions cut 1 base from V and 6 bases from J, with 12 bases between. In DNA, the CDR3 is TGTGCCAGCAGCTTAGGACTCCAAAGCGCTGAAGCTTTCTTT. It is translated as CASSLGLQSAEAFF.

This sequence joins TRBV5-1 and TRBJ1-6, with 7 bases matching TRBD1. V lost 4 bases, J lost 7 bases, and 8 bases stayed unmatched. The germline CDR1 and CDR2 sequences are SGHRS and YFSETQ. There are 15 residues in the CDR3. CDR3 in amino acids: CASSPEGAWNSPLHF. In nucleotides, the CDR3 is TGCGCCAGCAGCCCGGAGGGGGCATGGAATTCACCCCTCCACTTT.

The chain recombines TRBV14 with TRBJ2-1; TRBD2 aligns across 8 bases. This CDR3 has 17 residues. Per the germline V gene, CDR1 is SGHDN and CDR2 is FVKESK. The V segment lost 4 bases and the J segment 4 bases; nucleotides outside the gene matches: 12. The CDR3: CASSLLPGLVSYNEQFF. The CDR3 nucleotides read TGTGCCAGCAGCCTTCTCCCGGGACTAGTCTCATACAATGAGCAGTTCTTC.

This chain uses TRBV7-9 with TRBJ2-7; weak D call: TRBD2 (6 bases). Per the germline V gene, CDR1 is SEHNR and CDR2 is FQNEAQ (reference sequence). This CDR3 has 13 residues. V lost 3 bases, J lost 3 bases, and 9 bases lay in between. The CDR3 protein is CASSLGGLYEQYF. Here the CDR3 DNA reads TGTGCCAGCAGCTTGGGGGGTCTCTACGAGCAGTACTTC.

This chain links TRBV9 with TRBJ2-1; D is possibly TRBD2 (5 bases). This CDR3 has 15 residues. V was clipped by 3 bases and J by 1 base, with 11 bases between them. The germline V gene encodes CDR1 SGDLS and CDR2 YYNGEE. The CDR3, as DNA: TGTGCCAGCAGCGCTGGGGAGAGATCCTACAATGAGCAGTTCTTC. This encodes CASSAGERSYNEQFF.

This chain joins TRBV18 and TRBJ1-2; 12 bases are shared with TRBD1. This CDR3 region has 15 residues. Germline loops: CDR1 KGHSH, CDR2 LQKENI. The junction had 3 bases not matched to a gene; V was cut back by 0 bases and J by 7 bases. DNA for the CDR3: TGTGCCAGCTCACCACCGGGGACAGGGGGCTCTGGCTACACCTTC. This codes for CASSPPGTGGSGYTF.

CDR3: CATSRENQPQHF. DNA of the CDR3: TGTGCCACCAGCAGGGAAAATCAGCCCCAGCATTTT. This chain joins TRBV15 and TRBJ1-5, with D unclear. This CDR3 comprises 12 residues. Germline V CDR1 and CDR2: LNHNV, YYDKDF (reference sequence). V lost 3 bases and J lost 4, with 4 bases in between. The full variable domain, rest sourced from reference TRBV15 and TRBJ1-5, is DAMVIQNPRYQVTQFGKPVTLSCSQTLNHNVMYWYQQKSSQAPKLLFHYYDKDFNNEADTPDNFQSRRPNTSFCFLDIRSPGLGDTAMYLCATSRENQPQHFGDGTRLSIL.

The chain links TRBV10-3 to TRBJ2-1; 13 bases fit TRBD2. The CDR3 runs 16 residues. Trimming cost V 2 bases and J 8 bases; bases outside gene matches: 6. Looked up from germline, CDR1 is ENHRY and CDR2 is SYGVKD. CDR3 amino acids: CAISEPRTSGSDEQFF. Here the CDR3 DNA reads TGTGCCATCAGTGAGCCCCGGACTAGCGGGAGCGATGAGCAGTTCTTC.

V is TRBV18 and J is TRBJ2-1, with TRBD1 identical over 8 bases. CDR1 and CDR2 from the germline V gene are KGHSH and LQKENI. Trimming at V came to 6 bases and at J to 5 bases, leaving 6 bases not matched to a gene. There are 14 residues in the CDR3. CDR3 residues: CASSQTGQDNEQFF. As DNA, the CDR3 is TGTGCCAGCTCGCAGACGGGACAGGACAATGAGCAGTTCTTC.

V usage is TRBV5-4 and J usage is TRBJ2-2; the D call may be TRBD1 or TRBD2 (5 bases each). The V and J ends lost 3 bases and 2 bases respectively, with 11 bases between them. This CDR3 is 15 amino acids long. The V gene's germline CDR1 is SGHNT and CDR2 YYREEE (reference sequence). The CDR3 spells CASSYGAPNTGELFF. The CDR3 DNA is TGTGCCAGCAGCTACGGGGCCCCTAACACCGGGGAGCTGTTTTTT.

This CDR3 is CASGLGQGAYEQYF. The CDR3, as DNA: TGTGCTAGTGGTCTCGGACAGGGGGCCTACGAGCAGTACTTC. The chain has TRBV12-5 and TRBJ2-7; 10 bases match TRBD1. The CDR3 has 14 amino acids. The germline V gene encodes CDR1 LGHNT and CDR2 FRNRAP. Trimming removed 5 bases from V and 2 bases from J; junction bases left unmatched: 3.

V usage is TRBV5-1 and J usage is TRBJ1-2, with 9 bases fitting TRBD1. Per the germline V gene, CDR1 is SGHRS and CDR2 is YFSETQ. The V gene end was trimmed by 3 bases and the J gene end by 5 bases; junction bases not matched to a gene: 5. The CDR3 spans 14 residues. Here the CDR3 reads CASSSDRGVYGYTF. DNA of the CDR3: TGCGCCAGCAGCTCGGACAGGGGAGTGTATGGCTACACCTTC.

This rearrangement joins TRBV5-6 to TRBJ2-5; D call uncertain. The J call may be in error: the DNA end matches TRBJ2-7 better. Per germline, CDR1 SGHDT and CDR2 YYEEEE. This CDR3 has 12 residues. In DNA form, the CDR3 reads TGTGCCAGCAGCTCCGCCTCCTACGAGCAGTACTTC. This encodes CASSSASYEQYF.

A single count supports this clone. This chain links TRBV7-9 with TRBJ2-7; possible D gene TRBD1, 6 bases. Germline CDR1 reads SEHNR; CDR2 reads FQNEAQ (reference sequence). V shed 5 bases and J shed 6 bases, with 17 bases lying between them. The CDR3 covers 14 residues. This CDR3 is CASSQTGSQGEQYF. In nucleotides, the CDR3 is TGTGCCAGCAGCCAAACAGGGTCTCAGGGCGAGCAGTACTTC.

J is TRBJ1-1 and V is TRBV7-9; possible D gene TRBD1, 6 bases. Germline CDR1 SEHNR, CDR2 FQNEAQ (reference sequence). V was trimmed by 4 bases and J by 2 bases, leaving 11 bases between them. The CDR3 runs to 14 residues. CDR3 in DNA: TGTGCCAGCAGCTCCCGGACAGCTAACACTGAAGCTTTCTTT. This translates into CASSSRTANTEAFF.

V gene TRBV5-8 combines with J gene TRBJ1-2; no clear D. CDR3 size: 14 residues. The V end was cut by 0 bases, the J end by 3 bases, with 9 bases between. From germline, CDR1 is SGHTS and CDR2 YDEGEE. CDR3 sequence (DNA): TGTGCCAGCAGCTTGGCGGGGTGGGACTATGGCTACACCTTC. Translated: CASSLAGWDYGYTF.

This clone appeared a single time. The chain combines TRBV11-3 with TRBJ2-1; 11 bases agree with TRBD2. The CDR3 has 15 amino acids. CDR1 SGHNT and CDR2 YENEEA come from the germline V gene. J was trimmed by 9 bases and V by 3 bases; bases with no gene match: 7. The CDR3 loop reads CASSFTLAGVGEQFF. DNA of the CDR3: TGTGCCAGCAGCTTTACACTAGCGGGAGTCGGTGAGCAGTTCTTC.

The chain employs TRBV15 and TRBJ2-5; D is unresolved. The V end was cut by 0 bases, the J end by 5 bases, with 7 bases between. CDR3 length equals 13 residues. Germline V gene sequence: CDR1 LNHNV, CDR2 YYDKDF (reference sequence). Here the CDR3 reads CATSRDNRETQYF. CDR3 in DNA: TGTGCCACCAGCAGAGATAATAGGGAGACCCAGTACTTC.

This clone was detected only once. This chain uses TRBV19 with TRBJ2-3; tentatively, D is TRBD1 (5 bases). The CDR3 spans 16 residues. V lost 1 base to trimming and J lost 0 bases, with 11 bases between them. In germline, CDR1 is LNHDA, CDR2 SQIVND (reference sequence). The CDR3 DNA sequence: TGTGCCAGTAGTATAGTACAGGCCTCTAGCACAGATACGCAGTATTTT. This encodes CASSIVQASSTDTQYF.

The V and J genes are TRBV29-1 and TRBJ1-1; maybe TRBD1 (5 bases). CDR1 and CDR2 (germline): SQVTM, ANQGSEA. V gave up 7 bases and J gave up 7 bases, with 19 bases separating them. CDR3 size: 13 residues. This chain's CDR3 is CSGKRDLGGEAFF. The CDR3, as DNA: TGCAGCGGCAAGAGGGACCTTGGGGGTGAAGCTTTCTTT.

The chain has TRBV7-9 and TRBJ2-2, with 11 positions matching TRBD2. The V segment lost 6 bases and the J segment 7 bases; nucleotides outside the gene matches: 7. The CDR3 runs 15 residues. Per germline, CDR1 SEHNR and CDR2 FQNEAQ (reference sequence). For the CDR3, the DNA is TGTGCCAGCAGTCGAACTAGCGGGAGTATCGGGGAGCTGTTTTTT. It encodes CASSRTSGSIGELFF.

This rearrangement joins TRBV25-1 to TRBJ2-3, with TRBD2 matching over 9 bases. CDR1 and CDR2 from the germline V gene are MGHDK and SYGVNS. Unmatched junction bases numbered 6, after V lost 1 base and J lost 1 base. CDR3 size: 17 residues. For the CDR3, the DNA is TGTGCCAGCAGTGAATTGGGAAGCGGGGGGCGCACAGATACGCAGTATTTT. Protein: CASSELGSGGRTDTQYF.

This clone was picked up one time. CDR3 sequence: CASRTSPGQGLNTEAFF. In nucleotides, the CDR3 is TGTGCCAGCAGGACCTCTCCCGGACAGGGGCTGAACACTGAAGCTTTCTTT. V is TRBV7-9 and J is TRBJ1-1, with 9 bases matching TRBD1. Germline trimming cut 6 bases from V and 0 bases from J; bases unmatched to any gene: 11. Germline V gene data show CDR1 as SEHNR and CDR2 as FQNEAQ (reference sequence). The CDR3 totals 17 residues.

The chain joins TRBV7-2 to TRBJ2-1; D is undetermined. Germline V gives CDR1 SGHTA, CDR2 FQGNSA. Trimming pared 1 base from V and 7 bases from J, leaving 14 bases between. The CDR3 is 15 residues long. In DNA form, the CDR3 reads TGTGCCAGCAGCTTAGGCTTGGGGTTATCTAATGAGCAGTTCTTC. Its translation: CASSLGLGLSNEQFF.

This clone appeared once. The chain is built from TRBV6-1 and TRBJ1-2; no firm D call. The CDR3 is 12 residues long. Germline CDR1 MNHNS, CDR2 SASEGT. Trimming pared 7 bases from V and 7 bases from J, leaving 13 bases between. The CDR3 region is CASTPLLFGYTF. The CDR3 nucleotides read TGTGCCAGCACCCCCCTCCTCTTTGGCTACACCTTC.

This clone was seen only once. J is TRBJ1-5 and V is TRBV30; TRBD1 agrees at 8 bases. The CDR3 is 13 amino acids. The J segment lost 4 bases and the V segment lost 1 base, leaving 0 bases of the junction unmatched. Germline CDR1 GTSNPN, CDR2 SVGIG (reference sequence). The DNA of the CDR3 is TGTGCCTGGAGTGGACAGGGGAATCAGCCCCAGCATTTT. As protein: CAWSGQGNQPQHF. Complete variable domain (other parts from reference TRBV30 and TRBJ1-5): SQTIHQWPATLVQPVGSPLSLECTVEGTSNPNLYWYRQAAGRGLQLLFYSVGIGQISSEVPQNLSASRPQDRQFILSSKKLLLSDSGFYLCAWSGQGNQPQHFGDGTRLSIL.